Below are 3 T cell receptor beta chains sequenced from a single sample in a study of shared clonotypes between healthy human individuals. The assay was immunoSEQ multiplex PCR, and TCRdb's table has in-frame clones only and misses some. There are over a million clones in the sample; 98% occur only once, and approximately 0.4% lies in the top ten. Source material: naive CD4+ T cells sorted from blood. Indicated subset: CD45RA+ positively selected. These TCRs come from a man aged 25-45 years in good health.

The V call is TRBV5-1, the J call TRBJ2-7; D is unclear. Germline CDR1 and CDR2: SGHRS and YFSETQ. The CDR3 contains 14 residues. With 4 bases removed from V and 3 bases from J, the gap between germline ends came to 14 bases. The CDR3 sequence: CASSPTVAGYEQYF. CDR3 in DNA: TGCGCCAGCAGCCCGACGGTAGCAGGCTACGAGCAGTACTTC.

For the CDR3, the DNA is TGTGCCAGCAGCCCCGTCGGACTAGCGGGAAGGAATGAGCAGTTCTTC. Amino acids: CASSPVGLAGRNEQFF. The V gene is TRBV7-2, the J gene TRBJ2-1; 12 bases are shared with TRBD2. V lost 5 bases to trimming and J lost 7 bases; unmatched junction nucleotides: 9. Germline V CDR1 and CDR2: SGHTA, FQGNSA. The CDR3 extends over 16 amino acids. The full variable domain, in which reference TRBV7-2 and TRBJ2-1 provide the parts outside the CDR3, is GAGVSQSPSNKVTEKGKDVELRCDPISGHTALYWYRQSLGQGLEFLIYFQGNSAPDKSGLPSDRFSAERTGGSVSTLTIQRTQQEDSAVYLCASSPVGLAGRNEQFFGPGTRLTVL.

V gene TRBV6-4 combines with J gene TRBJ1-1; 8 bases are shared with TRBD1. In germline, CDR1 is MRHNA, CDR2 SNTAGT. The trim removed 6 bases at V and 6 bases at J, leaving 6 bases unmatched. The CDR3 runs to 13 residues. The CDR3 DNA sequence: TGTGCCAGCAGCTCCTCACAGGGGGCTGAAGCTTTCTTT. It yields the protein CASSSSQGAEAFF.